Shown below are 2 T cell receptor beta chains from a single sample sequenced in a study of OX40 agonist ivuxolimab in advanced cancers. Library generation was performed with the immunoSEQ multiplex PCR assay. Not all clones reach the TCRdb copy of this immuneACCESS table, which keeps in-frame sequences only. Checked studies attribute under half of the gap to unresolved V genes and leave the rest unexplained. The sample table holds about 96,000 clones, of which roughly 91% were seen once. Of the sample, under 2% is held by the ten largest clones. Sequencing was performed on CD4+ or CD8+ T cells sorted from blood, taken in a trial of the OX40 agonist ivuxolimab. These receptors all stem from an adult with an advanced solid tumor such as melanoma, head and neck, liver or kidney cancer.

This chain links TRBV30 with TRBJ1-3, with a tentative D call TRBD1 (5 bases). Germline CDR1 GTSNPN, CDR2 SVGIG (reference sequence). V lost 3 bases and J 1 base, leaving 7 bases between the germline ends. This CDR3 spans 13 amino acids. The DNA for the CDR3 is TGTGCCTGGAGCCGACAGTCTGGAAACACCATATATTTT. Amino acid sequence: CAWSRQSGNTIYF.

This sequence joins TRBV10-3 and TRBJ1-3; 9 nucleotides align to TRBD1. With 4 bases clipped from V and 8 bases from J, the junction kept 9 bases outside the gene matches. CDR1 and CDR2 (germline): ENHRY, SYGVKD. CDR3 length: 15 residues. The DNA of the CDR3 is TGTGCCATCAGTGGCGGGCGACAGGGGGTTGACACCATATATTTT. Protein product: CAISGGRQGVDTIYF.